The entry below describes one T cell receptor beta chain. The data derive from a study of shared clonotypes between healthy human individuals. Germline V CDR1 and CDR2: SNHLY, FYNNEI. The V end lost 8 bases, the J end lost 2 bases, and 6 bases lay between the germline ends. This CDR3 has 11 residues. The assay was immunoSEQ multiplex PCR, and TCRdb's table has in-frame clones only and misses some. The repertoire holds around 2.3 million clones, with more than 90% as singletons. Specimen: naive CD4+ T cells sorted from blood. The subset is: CD45RA+ positively selected. The sequence was obtained from a man in his late teens or twenties in good health. The chain recombines TRBV2 with TRBJ1-2; D is undetermined. CDR3 nucleotide sequence: TGTGCCAGCCGACGAAACTATGGCTACACCTTC. Encoded protein: CASRRNYGYTF.